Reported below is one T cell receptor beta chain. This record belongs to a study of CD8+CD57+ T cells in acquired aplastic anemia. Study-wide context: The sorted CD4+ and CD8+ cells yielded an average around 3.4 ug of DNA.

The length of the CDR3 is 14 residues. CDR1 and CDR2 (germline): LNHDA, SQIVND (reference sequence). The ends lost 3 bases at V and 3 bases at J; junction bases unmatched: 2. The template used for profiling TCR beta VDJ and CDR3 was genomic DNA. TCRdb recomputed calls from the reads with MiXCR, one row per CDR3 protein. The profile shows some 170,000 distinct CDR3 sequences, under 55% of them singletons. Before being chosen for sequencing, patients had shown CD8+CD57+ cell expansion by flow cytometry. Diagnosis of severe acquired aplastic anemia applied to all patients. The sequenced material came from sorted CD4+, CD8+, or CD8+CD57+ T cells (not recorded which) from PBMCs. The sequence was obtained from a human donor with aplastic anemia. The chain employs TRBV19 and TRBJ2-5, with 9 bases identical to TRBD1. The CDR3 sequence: CASSIGTGKETQYF. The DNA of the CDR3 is TGTGCCAGTAGTATTGGGACAGGGAAAGAGACCCAGTACTTC.